This T cell receptor (beta chain) stems from a study of blood T cells in healthy people across ages. The study's findings and limits: Aged donors had fewer naive CD4+ cells and lower diversity than long-lived donors.

Together with a sample-barcoded 5' primer, a J-beta primer mix was included in a second PCR lasting about 6 to 11 cycles. Unique molecular identifiers of 12 random nucleotides labeled each cDNA. TCRdb called the 5' RACE reads again in MiXCR, with one record for every CDR3 protein. This table has fewer than 2 million distinct CDR3 sequences, about two fifths appearing once. On this clonotype: Its antigen remains unidentified.

V was cut by 4 bases and J by 1 base, with 11 bases left in between. The CDR3 extends over 13 amino acids. The germline V gene has CDR1 DFQATT and CDR2 SNEGSKA (reference sequence). The source is a human donor in good health. The J gene is TRBJ2-7, the V gene TRBV20-1; D is perhaps TRBD2 (5 bases). The sequencing input was blood. CDR3 nucleotide sequence: TGCAGTGCTATCCGTCCGGGGTCCTACGAGCAGTACTTC. Amino acid sequence: CSAIRPGSYEQYF.